This TCR beta chain was identified during a study of blood T cell repertoires in COVID-19. The germline V gene has CDR1 SGDLS and CDR2 YYNGEE. V was clipped by 4 bases and J by 3 bases; unmatched bases: 8. CDR3 length equals 16 residues. Some clones are missing from TCRdb's copy, which holds only in-frame ones; the method was immunoSEQ multiplex PCR. The sample carries around 300,000 clones, about nine tenths recorded once. Source material: peripheral blood. The sequence came from a woman between 40 and 55 years old who had recovered from COVID-19. The chain has TRBV9 and TRBJ1-1; 11 positions match TRBD1. CDR3 coding DNA: TGTGCCAGCAGCCGGAGGACAGGGGGCGCTTACACTGAAGCTTTCTTT. Its translation: CASSRRTGGAYTEAFF.